Listed below are T cell receptor beta chains from one sample, sequenced in a study of tumor-infiltrating lymphocytes in primary liver carcinoma. TCRdb reprocessed the multiplex PCR reads via MiXCR and lists one record per CDR3 protein. The sample carries 330,000 or so distinct CDR3 sequences, around three fifths recorded once. The sequencing input was peripheral blood. All receptors come from a man between 35 and 55 years old with primary liver carcinoma and hepatitis B virus infection. Both conserved end residues are part of each CDR3. A D gene is named only where the DNA matches it firmly. Part of the rows lack a size; the others show once, few, many or a class for expanded clones.

V gene: TRBV7-9
J gene: TRBJ2-4
clone size: few
D gene: TRBD2
CDR3 DNA: TGTGCCAGCAGCTTGTGGGGAGGGCCGGCACGCAAAAACATTCAGTACTTC
CDR3 protein: CASSLWGGPARKNIQYF

V gene: TRBV6-5
J gene: TRBJ2-7
clone size: many
D gene: TRBD1
CDR3 DNA: TGTGCCAGCAGTTACACCCCCACAGGGGTCGAGCAGTACTTC
CDR3 protein: CASSYTPTGVEQYF

V gene: TRBV11-2
J gene: TRBJ1-4
clone size: many
D gene: TRBD1
CDR3 DNA: TGTGCCAGCAGCCCAGGGGGGACAGGGGAAGAAAAACTGTTTTTT
CDR3 protein: CASSPGGTGEEKLFF

V gene: TRBV11-1
J gene: TRBJ2-3
clone size: .
D gene: .
CDR3 DNA: TGTGCCAGCAGCACCCCTACAGATACGCTGTATTTT
CDR3 protein: CASSTPTDTLYF

V gene: TRBV11-1
J gene: TRBJ1-1
clone size: .
D gene: .
CDR3 DNA: TGTGCCAGCAGCCTGTGGGGGACGACCACTGTAGCTTTCTTT
CDR3 protein: CASSLWGTTTVAFF

V gene: TRBV5-4
J gene: TRBJ1-4
clone size: few
D gene: .
CDR3 DNA: TGTGCCAGCAGCTCCGACATCGGGGGGAATGAAAAACTGTTTTTT
CDR3 protein: CASSSDIGGNEKLFF

V gene: TRBV11-1
J gene: TRBJ1-1
clone size: .
D gene: TRBD1
CDR3 DNA: TGTGACAGCACCTTAGTGGGACAGGGGCCAAACACTGAAGCTTTCTTT
CDR3 protein: CDSTLVGQGPNTEAFF

V gene: TRBV29-1
J gene: TRBJ1-2
clone size: many
D gene: .
CDR3 DNA: TGCAGCGTTGAACACCCTGAAAACTATGGCTACACCTTC
CDR3 protein: CSVEHPENYGYTF

V gene: TRBV12-3/TRBV12-4
J gene: TRBJ2-5
clone size: many
D gene: .
CDR3 DNA: TGTGCCAGCAGTTTGGGGTCCCTTGAGACCCAGTACTTC
CDR3 protein: CASSLGSLETQYF

V gene: TRBV7-9
J gene: TRBJ2-2
clone size: .
D gene: .
CDR3 DNA: TGTGCCAGCAGCTTAGCCCCGGGGCAGACAAACACCGGGGAGCTGTTTTTT
CDR3 protein: CASSLAPGQTNTGELFF

V gene: TRBV28
J gene: TRBJ2-2
clone size: .
D gene: .
CDR3 DNA: TGTGCCAGCAAAATGAATACGGTGGTCGGGGAGCTGTTTTTT
CDR3 protein: CASKMNTVVGELFF

V gene: TRBV14
J gene: TRBJ1-2
clone size: many
D gene: TRBD1
CDR3 DNA: TGCGCCAGCAGCCAAGGGACAGGCTATGGCTACACCTTC
CDR3 protein: CASSQGTGYGYTF

V gene: TRBV28
J gene: TRBJ2-7
clone size: .
D gene: TRBD1
CDR3 DNA: TGTGCCAGCAGCACCCGGGACAGGCCTTCCTACGAGCAGTACTTC
CDR3 protein: CASSTRDRPSYEQYF

V gene: TRBV10-1
J gene: TRBJ2-7
clone size: many
D gene: .
CDR3 DNA: TGCGCCAGCAGTGAGAGTCCGTACGAGCAGTACTTC
CDR3 protein: CASSESPYEQYF

V gene: TRBV23-1
J gene: TRBJ2-3
clone size: .
D gene: .
CDR3 DNA: TGCGCCAGCAGTCAATTTAAGGGGCGCAGCACAGATACGCAGTATTTT
CDR3 protein: CASSQFKGRSTDTQYF

V gene: TRBV6-1
J gene: TRBJ2-7
clone size: .
D gene: TRBD1
CDR3 DNA: TGTGCCAGCAGCGACTGGGGACAGGACTCCTACGAGCAGTACTTC
CDR3 protein: CASSDWGQDSYEQYF

V gene: TRBV6-2/TRBV6-3
J gene: TRBJ2-7
clone size: .
D gene: .
CDR3 DNA: TGTGCCATTGCGGACATATCCTACGAGCAGTACTTC
CDR3 protein: CAIADISYEQYF